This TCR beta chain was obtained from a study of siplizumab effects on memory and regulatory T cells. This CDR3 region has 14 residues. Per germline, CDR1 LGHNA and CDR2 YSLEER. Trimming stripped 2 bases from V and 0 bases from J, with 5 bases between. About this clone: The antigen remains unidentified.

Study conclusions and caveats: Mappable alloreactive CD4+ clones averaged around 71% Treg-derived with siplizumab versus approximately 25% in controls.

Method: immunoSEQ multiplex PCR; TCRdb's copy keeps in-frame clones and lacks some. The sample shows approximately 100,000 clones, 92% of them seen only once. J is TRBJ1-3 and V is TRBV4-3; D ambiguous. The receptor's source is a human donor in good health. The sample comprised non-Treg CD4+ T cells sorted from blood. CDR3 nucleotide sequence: TGCGCCAGCAGCCAAACATACTCTGGAAACACCATATATTTT. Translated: CASSQTYSGNTIYF.